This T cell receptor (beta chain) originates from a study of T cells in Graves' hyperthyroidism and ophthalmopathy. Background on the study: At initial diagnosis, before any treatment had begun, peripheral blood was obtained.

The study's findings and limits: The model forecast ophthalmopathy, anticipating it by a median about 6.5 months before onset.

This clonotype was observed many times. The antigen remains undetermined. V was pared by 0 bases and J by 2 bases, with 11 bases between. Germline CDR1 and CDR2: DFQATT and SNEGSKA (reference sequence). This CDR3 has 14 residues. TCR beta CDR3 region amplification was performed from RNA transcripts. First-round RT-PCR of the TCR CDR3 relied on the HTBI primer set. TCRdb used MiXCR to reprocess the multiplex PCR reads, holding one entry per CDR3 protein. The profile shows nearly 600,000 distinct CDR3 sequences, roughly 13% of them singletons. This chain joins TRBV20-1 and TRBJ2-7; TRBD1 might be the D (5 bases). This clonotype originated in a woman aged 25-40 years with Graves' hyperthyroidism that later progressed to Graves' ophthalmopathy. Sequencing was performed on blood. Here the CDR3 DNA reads TGCAGTGCTAGAGATCTTCAGGGCCCCTACGAGCAGTACTTC. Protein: CSARDLQGPYEQYF.